Detailed here is one T cell receptor beta chain. In the study's own analysis: Reference gene primers were amplified, and this amplification served to estimate nucleated cell counts. Measured with immunoSEQ multiplex PCR; TCRdb has only the in-frame clones, and not every one. V, J and clone size were drawn from that table, and D and trimming were deduced from the DNA. The sample lists approximately 69,000 clones, about 82% occurring once. The CDR3 loop spans 14 amino acids. The V gene end was trimmed by 2 bases and the J gene end by 0 bases; junction bases not matched to a gene: 1. Germline CDR1 MNHEY, CDR2 SVGEGT. The data are from a study of blood T cell repertoires in COVID-19. About the research overall: Samples came from the United States, Italy and Spain, spanning acute and convalescent COVID-19. T cells, B-cell-depleted T cells, or PBMCs supplied cDNA or gDNA.

The clonotype originates from a woman aged 55-70 years with acute or convalescent COVID-19. This chain links TRBV6-2 or TRBV6-3 with TRBJ2-7; the match to TRBD2 covers 7 bases. The sample taken for sequencing was peripheral blood. This CDR3 is CASSYGGVSYEQYF. The CDR3 DNA is TGTGCCAGCAGTTACGGGGGGGTCTCCTACGAGCAGTACTTC.